Presented here are 20 T cell receptor beta chains from one specimen sequenced in a study of T-cell reconstitution after alpha-beta-depleted transplantation in children. The TCRbeta library was prepared with unique molecular identifiers. One entry per CDR3 protein results from TCRdb running MiXCR on the PCR reads. The data contain hundreds of thousands of distinct CDR3 sequences, 16% of them singletons. The sample here was PBMCs from the stem cell graft donor, taken from the stem cell graft. The receptors come from a human donor who donated a stem cell graft to a child with acute myeloid leukemia.

Many counts were recorded for this clonotype. The chain combines TRBV7-2 with TRBJ2-5; D remains unclear. Germline-derived CDR1 and CDR2 are SGHTA and FQGNSA. The CDR3 covers 13 residues. Trimming pared 5 bases from V and 5 bases from J, leaving 12 bases between. CDR3 nucleotide sequence: TGTGCCAGCAGCCGTCGGACGCGGGAGACCCAGTACTTC. Residues: CASSRRTRETQYF.

This clonotype was detected many times. J is TRBJ1-2 and V is TRBV29-1; D is undetermined. This CDR3 spans 13 amino acids. Per germline, CDR1 SQVTM and CDR2 ANQGSEA. Trimming pared 3 bases from V and 4 bases from J, leaving 12 bases between. The CDR3 protein is CSVEGGGGYGYTF. The CDR3 DNA reads as TGCAGCGTTGAGGGCGGCGGCGGCTATGGCTACACCTTC.

This clonotype was picked up a small number of times. The CDR3 DNA reads as TGTGCCAGCAGCTTATCGGGCAAAGGGGTCTACAATGAGCAGTTCTTC. Its translation: CASSLSGKGVYNEQFF. V gene TRBV7-2 combines with J gene TRBJ2-1; D may be TRBD1 (5 bases). Trimming removed 2 bases at V and 3 bases at J, with 14 bases between. The CDR3 runs 16 residues. Germline assignment: CDR1 SGHTA and CDR2 FQGNSA.

This clonotype was recorded many times. The J gene is TRBJ2-3, the V gene TRBV9; D is unresolved. The CDR3 loop spans 13 amino acids. The V end lost 0 bases, the J end lost 6 bases, and 8 bases lay between the germline ends. Germline CDR1 SGDLS, CDR2 YYNGEE. CDR3 DNA: TGTGCCAGCAGCGTAGGCGACGCGGATACGCAGTATTTT. Amino acid sequence: CASSVGDADTQYF.

This clonotype was recorded a few times. This chain links TRBV7-2 with TRBJ2-1; D remains unclear. Deletions cut 4 bases from V and 0 bases from J, with 10 bases between. The CDR3 runs to 15 residues. The germline V gene has CDR1 SGHTA and CDR2 FQGNSA. For the CDR3, the DNA is TGTGCCAGCAGCTCCTTATTCGCCTCCTACAATGAGCAGTTCTTC. It is translated as CASSSLFASYNEQFF.

A remark on this clonotype: This may stem from a read error, because a much larger clone lies one nucleotide away. The rearrangement uses TRBV7-2 and TRBJ2-7; D is perhaps TRBD2 (6 bases). The V end was cut by 5 bases, the J end by 7 bases, with 15 bases between. There are 13 residues in the CDR3. The germline CDR1 and CDR2 sequences are SGHTA and FQGNSA. CDR3 sequence: CASSQGTRGEQYV. CDR3 DNA: TGTGCCAGCAGCCAAGGGACTCGGGGAGAGCAGTACGTC.

The chain employs TRBV18 and TRBJ2-2; D remains ambiguous. Trimming stripped 5 bases from V and 8 bases from J, with 9 bases between. CDR3 length: 12 residues. Looked up from germline, CDR1 is KGHSH and CDR2 is LQKENI. This CDR3 reads CASSTVSGELFF. As DNA, the CDR3 is TGTGCCAGCTCAACCGTCTCAGGGGAGCTGTTTTTT.

This clonotype was counted ten times or more. The rearrangement joins TRBV6-1 to TRBJ2-3; TRBD2 might be the D (6 bases). Looked up from germline, CDR1 is MNHNS and CDR2 is SASEGT. The CDR3 has 15 residues. The V end was cut by 5 bases, the J end by 2 bases, with 14 bases between. The CDR3 DNA follows: TGTGCCAGCAGTCCGGGACTCACCCTCACAGATACGCAGTATTTT. As protein: CASSPGLTLTDTQYF.

At least ten counts were recorded for this clonotype. CDR3 in amino acids: CASSLVGGGANVLTF. Written as DNA, the CDR3 is TGTGCCAGCAGCTTAGTCGGTGGTGGGGCCAACGTCCTGACTTTC. V is TRBV7-2 and J is TRBJ2-6; D remains unclear. Germline V gene sequence: CDR1 SGHTA, CDR2 FQGNSA. Trimming removed 1 base at V and 3 bases at J, with 7 bases between. The CDR3 is made up of 15 amino acids.

In its sample, this clonotype was seen many times. The chain uses TRBV20-1 and TRBJ2-7; D is unresolved. The germline CDR1 and CDR2 sequences are DFQATT and SNEGSKA (reference sequence). Trimming removed 4 bases at V and 3 bases at J, with 1 base between. This CDR3 comprises 9 residues. The DNA of the CDR3 is TGCAGTGCTATCTACGAGCAGTACGTC. Translating gives CSAIYEQYV.

This clonotype was recorded at least ten times. The chain links TRBV29-1 to TRBJ1-2; 7 nucleotides line up with TRBD1. CDR3 length equals 12 residues. Germline CDR1 and CDR2: SQVTM and ANQGSEA. The junction had 5 bases not matched to a gene; V was cut back by 7 bases and J by 3 bases. The CDR3, as DNA: TGCAGCGCCACACAGGGGTACTATGGCTACACCTTC. Amino acid sequence: CSATQGYYGYTF.

V and J are TRBV5-1 and TRBJ2-3; D is possibly TRBD2 (6 bases). The CDR3 is 15 amino acids. V lost 0 bases to trimming and J lost 4 bases, with 12 bases between them. CDR1 is SGHRS, CDR2 YFSETQ, per germline. As DNA, the CDR3 is TGCGCCAGCAGCTTGGTCGGGGGAACGGCAGATACGCAGTATTTT. Protein product: CASSLVGGTADTQYF.

V is TRBV11-2 and J is TRBJ2-3; TRBD2 agrees at 8 bases. The CDR3 is 17 amino acids. Germline trimming cut 1 base from V and 2 bases from J; bases unmatched to any gene: 8. From germline, CDR1 is SGHAT and CDR2 FQNNGV. The CDR3 loop is CASSLGRGGRLTDTQYF. The CDR3 DNA follows: TGTGCCAGCAGCTTAGGACGGGGGGGCCGGCTCACAGATACGCAGTATTTT.

This clonotype was detected many times. The V gene is TRBV20-1, the J gene TRBJ1-5; TRBD1 is a possible D gene (5 bases). Germline V gene data show CDR1 as DFQATT and CDR2 as SNEGSKA (reference sequence). This CDR3 region has 16 residues. The ends were cut back, 2 bases at V and 0 bases at J, with 14 bases in the middle. The CDR3 spells CSARKSGTYSNQPQHF. The CDR3 DNA sequence: TGCAGTGCTAGAAAGTCCGGGACCTATAGCAATCAGCCCCAGCATTTT.

This clonotype was seen more than once but under ten times. V gene TRBV10-3 combines with J gene TRBJ2-1; the D gene is possibly TRBD2 (6 bases). This CDR3 region has 15 residues. The V end lost 4 bases, the J end lost 0 bases, and 10 bases lay between the germline ends. The germline V gene has CDR1 ENHRY and CDR2 SYGVKD. Here the CDR3 DNA reads TGTGCCATCAGTGCGGACGGGAGCTCCTACAATGAGCAGTTCTTC. Residues: CAISADGSSYNEQFF.

This clonotype came up a few times. The chain couples TRBV6-1 to TRBJ2-5; 8 bases match TRBD2. V shed 6 bases and J 5 bases; nucleotides not matched to a gene: 8. The CDR3 loop spans 14 amino acids. Germline V lookup: CDR1 MNHNS, CDR2 SASEGT. The CDR3: CASRIRGGLETQYF. CDR3 coding DNA: TGTGCCAGCAGAATTCGGGGGGGCCTTGAGACCCAGTACTTC.

This clonotype was seen at least ten times. The chain uses TRBV20-1 and TRBJ1-6, with 11 bases that match TRBD1. With 0 bases clipped from V and 6 bases from J, the junction kept 4 bases outside the gene matches. In germline, CDR1 is DFQATT, CDR2 SNEGSKA (reference sequence). This CDR3 is built from 16 residues. DNA for the CDR3: TGCAGTGCTAGAGACTCCGGGACAGGGGGTAATTCACCCCTCCACTTT. Amino acids: CSARDSGTGGNSPLHF.

This clonotype was counted many times. This sequence joins TRBV29-1 and TRBJ2-1; 7 bases match TRBD1. Germline CDR1 is SQVTM and CDR2 is ANQGSEA. There are 17 residues in the CDR3. V gave up 0 bases and J gave up 3 bases; unmatched junction bases: 11. The CDR3 nucleotides read TGCAGCGTTGAAGAAGGCTCCACAGGGGTGTACTACAATGAGCAGTTCTTC. This translates into CSVEEGSTGVYYNEQFF.

This clonotype was found many times. The chain combines TRBV4-2 with TRBJ2-5; D remains ambiguous. Germline V gives CDR1 LGHNA, CDR2 YNFKEQ. There are 14 residues in the CDR3. The V and J ends lost 2 bases and 5 bases respectively, with 12 bases between them. The CDR3 DNA reads as TGTGCCAGCAGCCAAATAGTTAGGGCCGAGACCCAGTACTTC. It is translated as CASSQIVRAETQYF.

This clonotype was counted at least ten times. The chain recombines TRBV29-1 with TRBJ2-1; the D gene is possibly TRBD1 (6 bases). This CDR3 has 13 amino acids. In germline, CDR1 is SQVTM, CDR2 ANQGSEA. V was pared by 6 bases and J by 4 bases, with 13 bases between. Here the CDR3 reads CSVTGPSYNEQFF. The CDR3 DNA reads TGCAGCGTGACAGGTCCATCATACAATGAGCAGTTCTTC.